This T cell receptor beta chain was sequenced during a study of T cells in Graves' hyperthyroidism and ophthalmopathy. This clonotype was found many times. The source material, RNA transcripts, was used to amplify TCR beta CDR3 regions. HTBI primers were used for first-round RT-PCR of the TCR CDR3. TCRdb re-called the multiplex PCR reads through MiXCR, storing one row per CDR3 protein. This sample carries some 140,000 distinct CDR3 sequences, about 20% of them seen once, and the ten largest clones take 60% to 80%. With a duration under 2 months, the hyperthyroidism was newly diagnosed in patients aged 18 to 65. The PBMCs studied were ones that came from 8.5 to 10 ml fresh peripheral blood. The sequencing sample was made of blood. The sequence derives from a woman aged 50 to 60 with Graves' hyperthyroidism that later progressed to Graves' ophthalmopathy.

The CDR3 region has the DNA TGTGCCAGCACCGATTCGACAGAAATCTCCTACGAGCAGTACTTC. Its protein product is CASTDSTEISYEQYF. This chain links TRBV28 with TRBJ2-7; TRBD1 might be the D (5 bases). Germline CDR1 reads MDHEN; CDR2 reads SYDVKM. The germline V and J ends were trimmed by 7 bases and 0 bases, with 16 bases remaining between them. The CDR3 length is 15 residues. Variable domain in full (rest from reference TRBV28 and TRBJ2-7): DVKVTQSSRYLVKRTGEKVFLECVQDMDHENMFWYRQDPGLGLRLIYFSYDVKMKEKGDIPEGYSVSREKKERFSLILESASTNQTSMYLCASTDSTEISYEQYFGPGTRLTVT.